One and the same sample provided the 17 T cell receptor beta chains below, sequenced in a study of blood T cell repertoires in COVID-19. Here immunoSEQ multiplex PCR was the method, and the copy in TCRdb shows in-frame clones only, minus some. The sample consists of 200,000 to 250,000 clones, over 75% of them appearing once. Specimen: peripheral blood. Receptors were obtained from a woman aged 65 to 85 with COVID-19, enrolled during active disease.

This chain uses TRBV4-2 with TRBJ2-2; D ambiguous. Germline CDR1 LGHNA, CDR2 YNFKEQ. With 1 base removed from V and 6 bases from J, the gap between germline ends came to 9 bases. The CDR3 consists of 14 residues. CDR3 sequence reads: CASSQAGFAGELFF. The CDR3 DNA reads TGTGCCAGCAGCCAAGCCGGTTTCGCCGGGGAGCTGTTTTTT.

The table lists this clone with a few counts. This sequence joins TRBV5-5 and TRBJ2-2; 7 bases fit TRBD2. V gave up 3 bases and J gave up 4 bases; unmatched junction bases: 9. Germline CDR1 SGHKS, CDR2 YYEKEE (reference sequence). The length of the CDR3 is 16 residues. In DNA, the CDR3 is TGTGCCAGCAGCTACCCGACTAGCCGAGGCACCGGGGAGCTGTTTTTT. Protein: CASSYPTSRGTGELFF. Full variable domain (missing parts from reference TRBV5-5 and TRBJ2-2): DAGVTQSPTHLIKTRGQQVTLRCSPISGHKSVSWYQQVLGQGPQFIFQYYEKEERGRGNFPDRFSARQFPNYSSELNVNALLLGDSALYLCASSYPTSRGTGELFFGEGSRLTVL.

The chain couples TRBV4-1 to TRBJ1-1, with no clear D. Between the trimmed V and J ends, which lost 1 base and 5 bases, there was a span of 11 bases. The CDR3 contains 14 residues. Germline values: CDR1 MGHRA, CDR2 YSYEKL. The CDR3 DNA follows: TGCGCCAGCAGCCAAGTTGGAGAGTGGACTGAAGCTTTCTTT. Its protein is CASSQVGEWTEAFF.

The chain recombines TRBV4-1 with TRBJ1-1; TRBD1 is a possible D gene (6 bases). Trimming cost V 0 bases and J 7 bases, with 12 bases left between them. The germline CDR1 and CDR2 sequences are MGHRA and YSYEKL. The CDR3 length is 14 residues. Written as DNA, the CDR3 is TGCGCCAGCAGCCAAGAATGGGGGCCTTTTGAAGCTTTCTTT. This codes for CASSQEWGPFEAFF.

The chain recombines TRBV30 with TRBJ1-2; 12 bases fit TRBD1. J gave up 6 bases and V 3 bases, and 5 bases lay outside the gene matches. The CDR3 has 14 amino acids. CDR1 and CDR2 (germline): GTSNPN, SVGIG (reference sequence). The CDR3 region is CAWRTGQGADGYTF. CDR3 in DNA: TGTGCCTGGAGAACGGGACAGGGGGCGGATGGCTACACCTTC.

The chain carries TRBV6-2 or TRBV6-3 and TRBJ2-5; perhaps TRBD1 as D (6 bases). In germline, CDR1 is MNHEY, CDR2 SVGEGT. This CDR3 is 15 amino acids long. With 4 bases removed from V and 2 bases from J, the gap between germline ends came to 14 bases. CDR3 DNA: TGTGCCAGCAGTTCACGGACAGTTACGCAAGAGACCCAGTACTTC. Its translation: CASSSRTVTQETQYF.

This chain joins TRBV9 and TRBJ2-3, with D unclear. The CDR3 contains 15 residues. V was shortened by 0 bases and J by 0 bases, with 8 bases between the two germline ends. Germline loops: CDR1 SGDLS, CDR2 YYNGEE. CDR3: CASSVVGRSTDTQYF. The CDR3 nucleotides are TGTGCCAGCAGCGTAGTGGGCAGGAGCACAGATACGCAGTATTTT.

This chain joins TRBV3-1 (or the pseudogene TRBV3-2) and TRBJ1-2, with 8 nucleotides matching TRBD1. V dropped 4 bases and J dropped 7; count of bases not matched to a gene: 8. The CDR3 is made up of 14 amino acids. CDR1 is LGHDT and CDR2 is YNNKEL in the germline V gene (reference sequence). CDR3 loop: CASSPRGQEGGYTF. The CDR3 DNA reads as TGTGCCAGCAGCCCCAGGGGACAGGAGGGTGGCTACACCTTC.

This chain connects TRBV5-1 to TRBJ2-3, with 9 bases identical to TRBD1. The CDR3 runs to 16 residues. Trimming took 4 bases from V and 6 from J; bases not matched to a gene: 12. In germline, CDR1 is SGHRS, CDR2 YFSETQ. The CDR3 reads CASSQTTGGYKDTQYF. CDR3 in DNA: TGCGCCAGCAGCCAGACGACAGGGGGGTACAAGGATACGCAGTATTTT. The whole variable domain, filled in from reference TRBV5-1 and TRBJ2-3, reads KAGVTQTPRYLIKTRGQQVTLSCSPISGHRSVSWYQQTPGQGLQFLFEYFSETQRNKGNFPGRFSGRQFSNSRSEMNVSTLELGDSALYLCASSQTTGGYKDTQYFGPGTRLTVL.

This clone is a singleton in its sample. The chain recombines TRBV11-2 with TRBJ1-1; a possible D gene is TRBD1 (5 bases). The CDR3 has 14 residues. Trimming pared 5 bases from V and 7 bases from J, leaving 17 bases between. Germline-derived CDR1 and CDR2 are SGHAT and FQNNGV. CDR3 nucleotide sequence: TGTGCCAGCAGCCCATGGGGGGGGTTGGGTGAAGCTTTCTTT. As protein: CASSPWGGLGEAFF.

The CDR3 coding sequence is TGTGCCAGCAGTTCAAGACAGGGGAGAACAGATACGCAGTATTTT. Translating it yields CASSSRQGRTDTQYF. The chain uses TRBV7-6 and TRBJ2-3; the match to TRBD1 covers 8 bases. The CDR3 is 15 amino acids. Trimming cost V 6 bases and J 3 bases; bases outside gene matches: 8. Germline loops: CDR1 SGHVS, CDR2 FNYEAQ. Together with reference TRBV7-6 and TRBJ2-3, the CDR3 gives the full variable domain: GAGVSQSPRYKVTKRGQDVALRCDPISGHVSLYWYRQALGQGPEFLTYFNYEAQQDKSGLPNDRFSAERPEGSISTLTIQRTEQRDSAMYRCASSSRQGRTDTQYFGPGTRLTVL.

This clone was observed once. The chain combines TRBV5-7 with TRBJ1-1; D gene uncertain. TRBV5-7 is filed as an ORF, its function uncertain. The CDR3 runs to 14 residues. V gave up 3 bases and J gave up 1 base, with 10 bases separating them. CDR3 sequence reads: CASSSPKRNTEAFF. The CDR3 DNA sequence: TGTGCCAGCAGCTCCCCGAAGCGGAACACTGAAGCTTTCTTT.

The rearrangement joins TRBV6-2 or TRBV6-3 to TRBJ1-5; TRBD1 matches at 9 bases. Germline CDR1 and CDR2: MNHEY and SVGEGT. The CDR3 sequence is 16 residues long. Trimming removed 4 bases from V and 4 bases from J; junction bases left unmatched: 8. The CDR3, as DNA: TGTGCCAGCAGTTTAGTTCGGACAGGGGTAAATCAGCCCCAGCATTTT. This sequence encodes CASSLVRTGVNQPQHF.

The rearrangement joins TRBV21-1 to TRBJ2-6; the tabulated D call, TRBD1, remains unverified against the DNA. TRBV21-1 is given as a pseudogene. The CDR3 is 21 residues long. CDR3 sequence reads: CASSNYENIPGQGSGANVLTF. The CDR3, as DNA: TGTGCCAGCAGCAATTACGAGAATATCCCGGGACAGGGTTCGGGGGCCAACGTCCTGACTTTC.

The CDR3 bases are TGTGCCAGCAGCGTCCTCCAGGGTAGGGATTCACCCCTCCACTTT. It codes for CASSVLQGRDSPLHF. The chain carries TRBV9 and TRBJ1-6; weak D call: TRBD1 (5 bases). The CDR3 extends over 15 amino acids. Trimming shortened V by 2 bases and J by 8 bases, and 14 bases separated the two germline ends. Germline V CDR1 and CDR2: SGDLS, YYNGEE.

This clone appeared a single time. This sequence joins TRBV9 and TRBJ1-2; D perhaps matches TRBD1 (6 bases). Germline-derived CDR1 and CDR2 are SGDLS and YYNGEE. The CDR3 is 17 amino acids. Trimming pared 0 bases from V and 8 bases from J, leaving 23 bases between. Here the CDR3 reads CASSVGPLRQGNGGYTF. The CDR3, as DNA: TGTGCCAGCAGCGTAGGCCCTCTTAGGCAGGGGAACGGCGGCTACACCTTC.

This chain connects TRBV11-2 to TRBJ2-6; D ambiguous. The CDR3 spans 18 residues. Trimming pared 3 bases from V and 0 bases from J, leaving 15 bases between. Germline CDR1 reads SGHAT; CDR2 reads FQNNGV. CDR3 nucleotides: TGTGCCAGCAGCTTGTCAGGCAGGATATACTCTGGGGCCAACGTCCTGACTTTC. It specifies CASSLSGRIYSGANVLTF.